These 13 T cell receptor beta chains came from one sample sequenced in a study of control samples from healthy donors and cancer patients. Generated by immunoSEQ multiplex PCR, the TCRdb table keeps only in-frame clones and is missing some. The table has approximately 84,000 clones, approximately 82% seen once. The sequencing sample was made of blood. These receptor sequences come from a woman aged 55-70 years in good health.

This rearrangement joins TRBV9 to TRBJ2-5; TRBD1 matches 9 bases. V shed 4 bases, J shed 6 bases, and the junction held 7 bases outside the gene matches. The CDR3 is made up of 14 amino acids. CDR1 is SGDLS and CDR2 is YYNGEE in the germline V gene. CDR3 region: CASSQWTGEKTQYF. CDR3 coding DNA: TGTGCCAGCAGCCAATGGACAGGGGAGAAGACCCAGTACTTC.

V is TRBV6-6 and J is TRBJ1-5; no firm D call. This CDR3 has 16 amino acids. V lost 6 bases and J 1 base, leaving 16 bases between the germline ends. CDR1 is MNHNY, CDR2 SVGAGI, per germline (reference sequence). CDR3 loop: CASSQGRVTSNQPQHF. The CDR3 coding sequence is TGTGCCAGCAGCCAAGGTCGGGTCACGAGCAATCAGCCCCAGCATTTT.

This chain joins TRBV28 and TRBJ2-7, with D perhaps matching TRBD1 (5 bases). V lost 5 bases and J lost 7, with 12 bases in between. The germline V gene encodes CDR1 MDHEN and CDR2 SYDVKM. The CDR3 is 12 amino acids. The CDR3 DNA follows: TGTGCCAGCAGTCTCAGGGCTAGGGAGCAGTACTTC. Encoded protein: CASSLRAREQYF.

This chain links TRBV28 with TRBJ2-4, with D tentatively TRBD1 or TRBD2 (5 bases each). In germline, CDR1 is MDHEN, CDR2 SYDVKM. CDR3 length: 13 residues. With 9 bases removed from V and 0 bases from J, the gap between germline ends came to 9 bases. The CDR3 sequence: CASGTVAKNIQYF. CDR3 nucleotides: TGTGCCAGTGGGACGGTAGCCAAAAACATTCAGTACTTC.

This rearrangement joins TRBV27 to TRBJ1-5, with 8 positions matching TRBD1. The CDR3 spans 15 residues. Unmatched junction bases numbered 12, after V lost 5 bases and J lost 9 bases. The germline V gene has CDR1 MNHEY and CDR2 SMNVEV (reference sequence). CDR3 sequence (DNA): TGTGCCAGCAGTCCGACAGGGGAGAATTTCGGGCCCCAGCATTTT. Translation: CASSPTGENFGPQHF.

This clone was recorded a few times. This rearrangement joins TRBV6-1 to TRBJ2-1, with 8 bases that match TRBD1. CDR1 MNHNS and CDR2 SASEGT come from the germline V gene. CDR3 length: 16 amino acids. Losses at the gene ends were 4 bases for V and 8 bases for J; bases not matched to a gene: 13. As DNA, the CDR3 is TGTGCCAGCAGTGCAAGTAGGTTTGACAGGGGAGATGAGCAGTTCTTC. This sequence encodes CASSASRFDRGDEQFF.

The V call is TRBV7-2, the J call TRBJ2-1; no definite D call. V was cut by 5 bases and J by 9 bases, with 14 bases left in between. Germline loops: CDR1 SGHTA, CDR2 FQGNSA. This CDR3 is built from 13 residues. CDR3 loop: CASSGQVDGEQFF. CDR3 coding DNA: TGTGCCAGCAGCGGTCAGGTGGACGGTGAGCAGTTCTTC.

The genes are TRBV5-4 and TRBJ2-7; D is perhaps TRBD1 (5 bases). Germline CDR1 is SGHNT and CDR2 is YYREEE (reference sequence). This CDR3 has 14 residues. The ends were cut back, 4 bases at V and 6 bases at J, with 17 bases in the middle. This chain's CDR3 is CASSIMGLGVEQYF. In DNA, the CDR3 is TGTGCCAGCAGCATAATGGGGCTAGGGGTCGAGCAGTACTTC.

The J gene is TRBJ1-1, the V gene TRBV6-5; tentatively, D is TRBD1 (5 bases). The CDR3 runs 15 residues. V dropped 8 bases and J dropped 1 base, with 17 bases sitting between them. Germline loops: CDR1 MNHEY, CDR2 SVGAGI. The CDR3 sequence: CASRDSGAPNTEAFF. The CDR3 DNA reads TGTGCCAGCCGGGACTCAGGTGCACCGAACACTGAAGCTTTCTTT.

DNA for the CDR3: TGTGCCAGCTTATCAAGCTCTGGGGCCAACGTCCTGACTTTC. Its translation is CASLSSSGANVLTF. The chain couples TRBV28 to TRBJ2-6; the D is unclear. Trimming took off 8 bases at V and 0 bases at J, with 8 bases between the two ends. In germline, CDR1 is MDHEN, CDR2 SYDVKM. This CDR3 is built from 14 residues.

Here the CDR3 DNA reads TGTGCCACCATAGGGGGTTTAGTGAACACTGAAGCTTTCTTT. Residues: CATIGGLVNTEAFF. The chain carries TRBV28 and TRBJ1-1; the D gene is possibly TRBD1 (6 bases). Germline V gene lookup returns CDR1 MDHEN and CDR2 SYDVKM. Trimming took off 10 bases at V and 0 bases at J, with 15 bases between the two ends. This CDR3 is 14 amino acids long. Full variable domain (outside the CDR3, taken from reference TRBV28 and TRBJ1-1): DVKVTQSSRYLVKRTGEKVFLECVQDMDHENMFWYRQDPGLGLRLIYFSYDVKMKEKGDIPEGYSVSREKKERFSLILESASTNQTSMYLCATIGGLVNTEAFFGQGTRLTVV.

This clone was seen more than once but under ten times. The chain recombines TRBV11-2 with TRBJ2-3; TRBD2 matches 12 bases. Germline values: CDR1 SGHAT, CDR2 FQNNGV. V lost 5 bases and J lost 4; bases outside the gene matches: 7. CDR3 length: 16 residues. In nucleotides, the CDR3 is TGTGCCAGCAGCAAGAGACTAGCGGGGGAGGCAGATACGCAGTATTTT. Protein product: CASSKRLAGEADTQYF.

The chain links TRBV5-1 to TRBJ2-3; D is perhaps TRBD1 (5 bases). Trimming removed 2 bases at V and 0 bases at J, with 7 bases between. The CDR3 totals 14 residues. Germline values: CDR1 SGHRS, CDR2 YFSETQ. CDR3 bases: TGCGCCAGCAGCTTAGGGGATAGCACAGATACGCAGTATTTT. It is translated as CASSLGDSTDTQYF.